The sequence of this T cell receptor beta chain was determined in a study of human CD8 memory T cell subsets. General study findings and limits: Stem-like memory T cells matched precursor exhausted T cells in high diversity, which effector memory cells lacked.

Libraries of TCR beta chains were produced by 5' RACE (UMI-labeled). Original analysis: TCR beta libraries each contained about 3,000 to 18,000 functional CDR3 beta clonotypes. One entry per CDR3 protein, without DNA, is what TCRdb gives after re-calling the 5' RACE reads. V and J calls and clone size were set by TCRdb, not the authors. Seen in this sample are around 4,300 distinct CDR3 sequences; the ten most common clones hold roughly 32%. This clonotype ranks as medium-sized in terms of frequency. Its target is unknown. This CDR3 region has 16 residues. The germline V gene has CDR1 SGHRS and CDR2 YFSETQ.

Sequenced input: CD8+ effector memory T cells (TEM) sorted from PBMCs. As for subset: effector memory CD8 T cells, CCR7- CD45RO+ CD95+. The rearrangement joins TRBV5-1 to TRBJ2-7; the TCRdb D gene call, TRBD2, has no DNA to confirm it. The TCR sequence derives from a human donor in good health. CDR3 sequence: CASSFWGGGYGYEQYF.